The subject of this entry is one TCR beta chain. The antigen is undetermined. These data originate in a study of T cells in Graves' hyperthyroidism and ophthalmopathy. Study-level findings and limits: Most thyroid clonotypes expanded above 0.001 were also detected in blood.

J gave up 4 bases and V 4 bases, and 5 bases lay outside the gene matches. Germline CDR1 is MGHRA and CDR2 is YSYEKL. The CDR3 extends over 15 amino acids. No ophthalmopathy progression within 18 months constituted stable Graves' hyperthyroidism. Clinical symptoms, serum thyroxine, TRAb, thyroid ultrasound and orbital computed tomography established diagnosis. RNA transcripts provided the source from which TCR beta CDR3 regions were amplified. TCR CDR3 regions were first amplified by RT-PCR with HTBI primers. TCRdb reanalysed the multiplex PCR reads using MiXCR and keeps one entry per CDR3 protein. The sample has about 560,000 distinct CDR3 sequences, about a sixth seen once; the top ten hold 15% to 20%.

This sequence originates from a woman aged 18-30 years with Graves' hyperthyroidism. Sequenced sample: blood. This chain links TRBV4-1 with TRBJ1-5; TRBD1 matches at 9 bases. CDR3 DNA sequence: TGCGCCAGCAGCCGGACAGGGACAGGGAATCAGCCCCAGCATTTT. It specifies CASSRTGTGNQPQHF.